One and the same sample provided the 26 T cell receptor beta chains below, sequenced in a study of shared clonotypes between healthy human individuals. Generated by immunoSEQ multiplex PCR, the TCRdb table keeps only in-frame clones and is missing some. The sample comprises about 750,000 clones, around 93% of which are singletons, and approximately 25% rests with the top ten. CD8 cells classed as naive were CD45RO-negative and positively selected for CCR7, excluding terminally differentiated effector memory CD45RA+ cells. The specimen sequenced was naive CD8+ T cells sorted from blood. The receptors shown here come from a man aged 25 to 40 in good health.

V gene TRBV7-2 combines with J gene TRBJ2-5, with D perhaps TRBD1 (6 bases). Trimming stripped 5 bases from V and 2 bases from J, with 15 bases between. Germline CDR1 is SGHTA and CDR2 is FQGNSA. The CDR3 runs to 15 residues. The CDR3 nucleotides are TGTGCCAGCAGCCCCTGGGTACAGGGACAAGAGACCCAGTACTTC. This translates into CASSPWVQGQETQYF. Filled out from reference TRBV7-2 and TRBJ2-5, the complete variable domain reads GAGVSQSPSNKVTEKGKDVELRCDPISGHTALYWYRQSLGQGLEFLIYFQGNSAPDKSGLPSDRFSAERTGGSVSTLTIQRTQQEDSAVYLCASSPWVQGQETQYFGPGTRLLVL.

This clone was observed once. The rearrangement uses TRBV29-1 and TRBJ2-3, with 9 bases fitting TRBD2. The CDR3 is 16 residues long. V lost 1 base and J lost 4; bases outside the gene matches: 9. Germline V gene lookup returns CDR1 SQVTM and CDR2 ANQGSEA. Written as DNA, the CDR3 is TGCAGCGTTGAAGCCCCGGGACTAGCATATTCAGATACGCAGTATTTT. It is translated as CSVEAPGLAYSDTQYF.

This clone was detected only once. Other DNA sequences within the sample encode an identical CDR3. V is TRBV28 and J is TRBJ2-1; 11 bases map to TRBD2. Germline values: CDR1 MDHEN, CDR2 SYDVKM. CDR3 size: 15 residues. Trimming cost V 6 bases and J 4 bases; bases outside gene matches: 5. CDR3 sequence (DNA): TGTGCCAGCAGCTACGGGACTAGCGGATACAATGAGCAGTTCTTC. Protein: CASSYGTSGYNEQFF.

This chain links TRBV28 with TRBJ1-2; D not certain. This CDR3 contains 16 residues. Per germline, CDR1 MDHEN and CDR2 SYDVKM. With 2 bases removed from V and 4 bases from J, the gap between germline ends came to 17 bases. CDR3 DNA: TGTGCCAGCAGTTTAGAAAGAGGGATTTTTAGCTATGGCTACACCTTC. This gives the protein CASSLERGIFSYGYTF.

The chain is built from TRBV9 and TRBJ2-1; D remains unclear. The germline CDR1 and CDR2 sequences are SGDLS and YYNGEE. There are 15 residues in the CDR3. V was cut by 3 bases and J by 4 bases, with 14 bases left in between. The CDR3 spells CASSEAAAFYNEQFF. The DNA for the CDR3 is TGTGCCAGCAGCGAGGCGGCTGCCTTTTACAATGAGCAGTTCTTC. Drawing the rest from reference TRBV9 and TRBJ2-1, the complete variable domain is DSGVTQTPKHLITATGQRVTLRCSPRSGDLSVYWYQQSLDQGLQFLIQYYNGEERAKGNILERFSAQQFPDLHSELNLSSLELGDSALYFCASSEAAAFYNEQFFGPGTRLTVL.

The CDR3 sequence: CASSFRNQPQHF. The CDR3 bases are TGTGCCAGCAGCTTCCGGAATCAGCCCCAGCATTTT. This chain links TRBV7-2 with TRBJ1-5; D gene ambiguous. V lost 3 bases, J lost 4 bases, and 4 bases lay in between. The CDR3 is made up of 12 amino acids. Germline-derived CDR1 and CDR2 are SGHTA and FQGNSA.

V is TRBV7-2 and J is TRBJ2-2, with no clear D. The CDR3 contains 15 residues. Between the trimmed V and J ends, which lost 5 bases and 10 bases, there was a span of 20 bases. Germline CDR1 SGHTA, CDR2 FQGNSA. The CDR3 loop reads CASSPVLGWYEELFF. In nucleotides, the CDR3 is TGTGCCAGCAGCCCAGTTCTAGGCTGGTATGAGGAGCTGTTTTTT.

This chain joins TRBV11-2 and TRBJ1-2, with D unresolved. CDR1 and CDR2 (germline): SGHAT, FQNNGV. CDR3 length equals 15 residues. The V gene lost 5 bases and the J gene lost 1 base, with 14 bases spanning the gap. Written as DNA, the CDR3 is TGTGCCAGCAGCCCACGGCCTTCGCTTAACTATGGCTACACCTTC. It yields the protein CASSPRPSLNYGYTF.

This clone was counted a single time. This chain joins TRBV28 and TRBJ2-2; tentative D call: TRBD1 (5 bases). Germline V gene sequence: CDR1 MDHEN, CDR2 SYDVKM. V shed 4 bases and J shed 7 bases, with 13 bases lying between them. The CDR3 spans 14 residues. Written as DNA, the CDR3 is TGTGCCAGCAGTTCCCCAGGGTTTGTCGGGGAGCTGTTTTTT. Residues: CASSSPGFVGELFF.

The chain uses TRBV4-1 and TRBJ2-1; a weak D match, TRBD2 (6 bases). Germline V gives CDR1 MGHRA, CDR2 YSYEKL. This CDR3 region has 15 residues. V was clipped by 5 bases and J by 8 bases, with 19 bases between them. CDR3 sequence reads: CASSGGGLAIDEQFF. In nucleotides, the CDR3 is TGCGCCAGCAGCGGGGGTGGGCTAGCGATCGATGAGCAGTTCTTC.

The CDR3 nucleotides read TGTGCCAGCAGTCCAATAATTGGGACTAGCGACCTCTCCTACAATGAGCAGTTCTTC. It encodes CASSPIIGTSDLSYNEQFF. This chain joins TRBV28 and TRBJ2-1; 10 bases are a match to TRBD2. The CDR3 runs to 19 residues. V trimming: 5 bases; J trimming: 0 bases; junction bases outside the gene matches: 13. CDR1 and CDR2 from the germline V gene are MDHEN and SYDVKM.

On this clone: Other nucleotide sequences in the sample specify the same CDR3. For the CDR3, the DNA is TGTGCCAGCAGCTTTCAGGGTTCCTACGAGCAGTACTTC. This sequence encodes CASSFQGSYEQYF. The chain has TRBV5-4 and TRBJ2-7; a possible D gene is TRBD1 (5 bases). Deletions cut 2 bases from V and 1 base from J, with 7 bases between. Germline CDR1 is SGHNT and CDR2 is YYREEE (reference sequence). The CDR3 runs to 13 residues.

The CDR3 DNA sequence: TGTGCCAGCAGTCCATACTCGGGAGGTAATCAGCCCCAGCATTTT. Its protein product is CASSPYSGGNQPQHF. The genes are TRBV28 and TRBJ1-5; no clear D. The CDR3 consists of 15 residues. CDR1 and CDR2 from the germline V gene are MDHEN and SYDVKM. V was clipped by 5 bases and J by 4 bases, with 15 bases between them.

CDR3 in amino acids: CASSELGTGVYGYTF. CDR3 nucleotides: TGTGCCAGCAGTGAATTGGGGACAGGGGTCTATGGCTACACCTTC. This chain joins TRBV6-1 and TRBJ1-2; 10 nucleotides align to TRBD1. V was pared by 2 bases and J by 4 bases, with 4 bases of the junction left unmatched. The CDR3 contains 15 residues. Germline V gene lookup returns CDR1 MNHNS and CDR2 SASEGT.

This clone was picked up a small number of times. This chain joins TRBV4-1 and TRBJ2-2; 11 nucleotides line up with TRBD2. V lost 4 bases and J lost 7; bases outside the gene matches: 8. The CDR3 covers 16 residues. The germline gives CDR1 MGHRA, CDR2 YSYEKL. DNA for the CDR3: TGCGCCAGCAGCCCGGGAACTAGCGGGAGAAACGGGGAGCTGTTTTTT. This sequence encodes CASSPGTSGRNGELFF.

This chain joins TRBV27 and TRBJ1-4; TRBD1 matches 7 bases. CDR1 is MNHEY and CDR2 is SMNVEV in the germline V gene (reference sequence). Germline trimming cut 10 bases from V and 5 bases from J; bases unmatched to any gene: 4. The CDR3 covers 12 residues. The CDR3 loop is CATKTGNEKLFF. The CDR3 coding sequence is TGTGCCACCAAGACAGGGAATGAAAAACTGTTTTTT.

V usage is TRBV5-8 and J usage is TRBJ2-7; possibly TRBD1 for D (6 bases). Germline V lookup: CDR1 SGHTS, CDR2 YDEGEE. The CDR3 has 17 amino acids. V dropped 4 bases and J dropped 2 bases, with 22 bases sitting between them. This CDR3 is CASSPGGVRGITYEQYF. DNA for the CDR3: TGTGCCAGCAGCCCCGGAGGAGTGAGGGGGATCACCTACGAGCAGTACTTC.

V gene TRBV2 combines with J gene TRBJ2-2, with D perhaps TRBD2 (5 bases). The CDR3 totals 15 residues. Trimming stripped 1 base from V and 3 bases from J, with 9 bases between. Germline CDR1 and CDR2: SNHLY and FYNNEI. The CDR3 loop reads CASSEVGRYTGELFF. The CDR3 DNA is TGTGCCAGCAGTGAAGTTGGGAGATACACCGGGGAGCTGTTTTTT.

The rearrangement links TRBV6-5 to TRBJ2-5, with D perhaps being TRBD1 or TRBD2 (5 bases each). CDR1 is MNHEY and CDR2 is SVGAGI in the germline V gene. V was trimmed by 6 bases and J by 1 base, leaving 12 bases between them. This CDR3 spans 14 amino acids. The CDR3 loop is CASRERGLQETQYF. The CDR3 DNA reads TGTGCCAGCAGGGAGAGGGGTCTCCAAGAGACCCAGTACTTC.

As DNA, the CDR3 is TGCGCCAGCAGCCCAGGTCCAGGGGGCTCGGGCGGGGAGCTGTTTTTT. This encodes CASSPGPGGSGGELFF. The rearrangement uses TRBV4-1 and TRBJ2-2, with 8 bases identical to TRBD1. The germline CDR1 and CDR2 sequences are MGHRA and YSYEKL. CDR3 length: 16 residues. Losses at the gene ends were 4 bases for V and 7 bases for J; bases not matched to a gene: 11.

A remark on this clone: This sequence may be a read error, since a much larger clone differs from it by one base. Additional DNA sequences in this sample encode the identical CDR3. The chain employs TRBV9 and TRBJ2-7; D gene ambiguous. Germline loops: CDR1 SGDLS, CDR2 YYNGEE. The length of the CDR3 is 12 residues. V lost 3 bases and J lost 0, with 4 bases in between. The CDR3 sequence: CASSADSYEQYF. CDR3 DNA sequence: TGTGCCAGCAGCGCCGACTCCTACGAGCAGTACTTC.

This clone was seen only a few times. The CDR3: CASSLATGNQPQHF. The CDR3 bases are TGTGCCAGCAGCTTGGCGACCGGCAATCAGCCCCAGCATTTT. The rearrangement links TRBV5-6 to TRBJ1-5, with D unresolved. CDR1 is SGHDT, CDR2 YYEEEE, per germline. The CDR3 consists of 14 residues. Trimming left V 0 bases short and J 2 bases short, with 6 bases between.

Here the CDR3 reads CASSSAPLANEQFF. CDR3 bases: TGTGCCAGCAGCTCCGCCCCCTTAGCCAATGAGCAGTTCTTC. The chain is built from TRBV7-3 and TRBJ2-1, with D uncertain. This CDR3 has 14 amino acids. From germline, CDR1 is SGHTA and CDR2 FQGTGA. With 4 bases removed from V and 6 bases from J, the gap between germline ends came to 13 bases.

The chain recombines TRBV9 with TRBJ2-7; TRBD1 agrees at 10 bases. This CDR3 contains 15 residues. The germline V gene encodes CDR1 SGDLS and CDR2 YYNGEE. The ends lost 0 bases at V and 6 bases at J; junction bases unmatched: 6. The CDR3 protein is CASSVGSGQGREQYF. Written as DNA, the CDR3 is TGTGCCAGCAGCGTAGGATCGGGACAGGGGCGCGAGCAGTACTTC.

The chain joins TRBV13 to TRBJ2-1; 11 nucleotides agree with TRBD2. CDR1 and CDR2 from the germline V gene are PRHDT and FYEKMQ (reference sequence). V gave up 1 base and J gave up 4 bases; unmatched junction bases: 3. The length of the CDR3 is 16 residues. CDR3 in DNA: TGTGCCAGCAGCTTAGAGGCTAGCGGGAGGTACAATGAGCAGTTCTTC. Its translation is CASSLEASGRYNEQFF.

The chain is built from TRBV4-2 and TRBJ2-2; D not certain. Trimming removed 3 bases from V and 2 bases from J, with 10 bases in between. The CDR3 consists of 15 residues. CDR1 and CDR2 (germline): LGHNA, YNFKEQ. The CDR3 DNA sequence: TGTGCCAGCAGCCATTCGTCTGAAAACACCGGGGAGCTGTTTTTT. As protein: CASSHSSENTGELFF.